The table lists the clone carrying this T cell receptor (beta chain) with a count of one. Its antigen is not known. The data derive from a study of T cell responses to AZD1222 COVID-19 vaccine. Study-level findings and limits: A rise in Spike-specific TCR breadth and depth followed two AZD1222 doses. Within unmutated variant regions lay the reported targets of nearly half of spike-specific TCRs.

Germline CDR1 MDHEN, CDR2 SYDVKM. Trimming removed 7 bases from V and 7 bases from J; junction bases left unmatched: 12. The CDR3 is made up of 14 amino acids. Here immunoSEQ multiplex PCR was the method, and the copy in TCRdb shows in-frame clones only, minus some. In the table there are around 120,000 clones, 93% of which are singletons. Pooled together were second doses at about 4 or about 12 weeks. The sequencing used peripheral blood, collected 28 days after the second AZD1222 dose. The TCR comes from an adult who received the AZD1222 COVID-19 vaccine. The genes are TRBV28 and TRBJ1-2, with 7 bases lining up with TRBD1. The CDR3 spells CASILNRGGGGYTF. CDR3 sequence (DNA): TGTGCCAGCATCCTGAACAGGGGTGGGGGTGGCTACACCTTC.